This entry lists 20 T cell receptor beta chains sequenced from one sample in a study of blood T cell repertoires in COVID-19. This table comes from immunoSEQ multiplex PCR, and its TCRdb copy is limited to in-frame clones, with some not included. Of around 190,000 clones listed, 75% to 85% are singletons. The sequenced sample was peripheral blood. The source is a woman aged 40 to 55 with COVID-19, enrolled during active disease.

This clone was counted once. The chain combines TRBV5-1 with TRBJ2-2, with D unclear. The CDR3 has 12 residues. CDR1 is SGHRS and CDR2 is YFSETQ in the germline V gene. The V and J ends lost 4 bases and 5 bases respectively, with 6 bases between them. The CDR3 nucleotides are TGCGCCAGCAGCATTTTAACCGGGGAGCTGTTTTTT. Protein sequence: CASSILTGELFF.

The CDR3 DNA reads as TGTGCCTGGAGTGTTGCATGGGACAGCTCCTACAATGAGCAGTTCTTC. Translating gives CAWSVAWDSSYNEQFF. The gene calls are TRBV30 and TRBJ2-1, with 7 bases matching TRBD1. Germline V gene lookup returns CDR1 GTSNPN and CDR2 SVGIG (reference sequence). V lost 0 bases to trimming and J lost 0 bases; unmatched junction nucleotides: 5. This CDR3 is 16 amino acids long. The full variable domain, in which reference TRBV30 and TRBJ2-1 provide the parts outside the CDR3, is SQTIHQWPATLVQPVGSPLSLECTVEGTSNPNLYWYRQAAGRGLQLLFYSVGIGQISSEVPQNLSASRPQDRQFILSSKKLLLSDSGFYLCAWSVAWDSSYNEQFFGPGTRLTVL.

The genes are TRBV5-4 and TRBJ2-1; 8 positions match TRBD2. The CDR3 sequence is 15 residues long. V lost 1 base to trimming and J lost 7 bases; unmatched junction nucleotides: 7. Germline V gene sequence: CDR1 SGHNT, CDR2 YYREEE (reference sequence). The CDR3 nucleotides are TGTGCCAGCAGCTTGAACCTAGCGGGTCGAAATGAGCAGTTCTTC. Its protein product is CASSLNLAGRNEQFF.

V is TRBV7-9 and J is TRBJ1-6, with TRBD1 as a possible D gene (6 bases). CDR1 is SEHNR and CDR2 is FQNEAQ in the germline V gene (reference sequence). V lost 4 bases to trimming and J lost 4 bases, with 14 bases between them. The CDR3 has 16 amino acids. The CDR3 DNA is TGTGCCAGCAGCTCCGCGGGGGCATATTATAATTCACCCCTCCACTTT. This translates into CASSSAGAYYNSPLHF.

This chain uses TRBV2 with TRBJ2-3; TRBD2 aligns across 10 bases. The CDR3 contains 16 residues. From germline, CDR1 is SNHLY and CDR2 FYNNEI. V lost 8 bases and J lost 3; bases outside the gene matches: 11. CDR3 sequence reads: CASRLAGASRTDTQYF. CDR3 coding DNA: TGTGCCAGCCGCCTAGCGGGAGCGTCTCGGACAGATACGCAGTATTTT.

This rearrangement joins TRBV11-3 to TRBJ2-1, with 12 nucleotides matching TRBD2. The CDR3 sequence is 15 residues long. Trimming removed 5 bases from V and 4 bases from J; junction bases left unmatched: 3. The V gene's germline CDR1 is SGHNT and CDR2 YENEEA. The CDR3 region is CASSETSGSYNEQFF. The CDR3 nucleotides are TGTGCCAGCAGCGAGACTAGCGGGAGTTACAATGAGCAGTTCTTC. The whole variable domain, filled in from reference TRBV11-3 and TRBJ2-1, reads EAGVVQSPRYKIIEKKQPVAFWCNPISGHNTLYWYLQNLGQGPELLIRYENEEAVDDSQLPKDRFSAERLKGVDSTLKIQPAELGDSAVYLCASSETSGSYNEQFFGPGTRLTVL.

The chain is built from TRBV30 and TRBJ2-1; D gene uncertain. This CDR3 comprises 12 residues. Trimming shortened V by 4 bases and J by 5 bases, and 9 bases separated the two germline ends. The germline V gene encodes CDR1 GTSNPN and CDR2 SVGIG (reference sequence). The DNA for the CDR3 is TGTGCCTGGACAGGTTTACACAATGAGCAGTTCTTC. Amino acid sequence: CAWTGLHNEQFF.

The V gene is TRBV27, the J gene TRBJ2-1, with TRBD2 identical over 8 bases. This CDR3 region has 14 residues. Germline V gene lookup returns CDR1 MNHEY and CDR2 SMNVEV (reference sequence). V lost 5 bases to trimming and J lost 12 bases; unmatched junction nucleotides: 12. CDR3 residues: CASSTGLAGMMQFF. As DNA, the CDR3 is TGTGCCAGCAGTACCGGACTAGCAGGCATGATGCAGTTCTTC.

The chain links TRBV24-1 to TRBJ2-3, with D possibly matching TRBD2 (6 bases). With 9 bases removed from V and 6 bases from J, the gap between germline ends came to 15 bases. The CDR3 extends over 13 amino acids. Germline-derived CDR1 and CDR2 are KGHDR and SFDVKD. The chain's CDR3 is CATGGTGTDTQYF. For the CDR3, the DNA is TGTGCCACCGGGGGGACTGGAACCGATACGCAGTATTTT.

This clone was detected once. V is TRBV19 and J is TRBJ1-2; D perhaps matches TRBD1 (6 bases). Between the trimmed V and J ends, which lost 6 bases and 3 bases, there was a span of 14 bases. The CDR3 loop spans 14 amino acids. Germline V gives CDR1 LNHDA, CDR2 SQIVND (reference sequence). The CDR3 nucleotides are TGTGCCAGTAGCGATCAACAGGGCGACTATGGCTACACCTTC. It codes for CASSDQQGDYGYTF.

V gene TRBV6-5 combines with J gene TRBJ1-1; possibly TRBD1 for D (5 bases). V shed 2 bases and J shed 1 base, with 11 bases lying between them. The germline CDR1 and CDR2 sequences are MNHEY and SVGAGI. This CDR3 is built from 15 residues. CDR3 sequence reads: CASSYGWGENTEAFF. The CDR3 nucleotides are TGTGCCAGCAGTTACGGGTGGGGCGAGAACACTGAAGCTTTCTTT.

The CDR3: CASSAYRVFDTEAFF. The CDR3 DNA sequence: TGTGCCAGCAGCGCTTACAGGGTATTCGACACTGAAGCTTTCTTT. The V gene is TRBV7-8, the J gene TRBJ1-1, with D possibly TRBD1 on 6 matching bases. This CDR3 comprises 15 residues. Germline V CDR1 and CDR2: SGHVS, FQNEAQ. Trimming left V 5 bases short and J 3 bases short, with 16 bases between.

This clone was detected once. The gene calls are TRBV27 and TRBJ2-3, with D possibly TRBD2 on 6 matching bases. The CDR3 has 15 amino acids. CDR1 and CDR2 from the germline V gene are MNHEY and SMNVEV (reference sequence). The V and J ends lost 6 bases and 3 bases respectively, with 16 bases between them. In nucleotides, the CDR3 is TGTGCCAGCAGGGGAGCGGCGGGAAGGACAGATACGCAGTATTTT. It encodes CASRGAAGRTDTQYF.

The rearrangement joins TRBV6-5 to TRBJ1-4; 7 nucleotides line up with TRBD1. The CDR3 length is 15 residues. Germline loops: CDR1 MNHEY, CDR2 SVGAGI. Germline trimming cut 2 bases from V and 8 bases from J; bases unmatched to any gene: 8. CDR3 sequence: CASSYQTGWIEKLFF. The CDR3 DNA is TGTGCCAGCAGTTACCAGACAGGGTGGATAGAAAAACTGTTTTTT.

This clone has just a few counts. This chain connects TRBV5-1 to TRBJ1-6; D ambiguous. V lost 4 bases and J 5 bases, leaving 10 bases between the germline ends. The CDR3 contains 14 residues. Germline lookup yields CDR1 SGHRS and CDR2 YFSETQ. CDR3 in DNA: TGCGCCAGCAGCCCCGGGAACAATAATTCACCCCTCCACTTT. This sequence encodes CASSPGNNNSPLHF.

V gene TRBV11-2 combines with J gene TRBJ2-1; TRBD2 agrees at 8 bases. The CDR3 totals 14 residues. CDR1 is SGHAT and CDR2 is FQNNGV in the germline V gene. The V and J ends lost 4 bases and 10 bases, in that order; junction bases with no gene match: 9. CDR3 DNA: TGTGCCAGCAGCTCTACCGGGACTAGGTTCGAGCAGTTCTTC. It specifies CASSSTGTRFEQFF.

The J gene is TRBJ1-5, the V gene TRBV25-1; 8 bases map to TRBD1. This CDR3 is 13 amino acids long. Trimming cost V 10 bases and J 2 bases; bases outside gene matches: 4. Per germline, CDR1 MGHDK and CDR2 SYGVNS. This chain's CDR3 is CANDRGRNQPQHF. The DNA of the CDR3 is TGTGCCAACGACAGGGGTCGCAATCAGCCCCAGCATTTT. Using reference TRBV25-1 and TRBJ1-5 for the parts outside the CDR3, the full variable domain is EADIYQTPRYLVIGTGKKITLECSQTMGHDKMYWYQQDPGMELHLIHYSYGVNSTEKGDLSSESTVSRIRTEHFPLTLESARPSHTSQYLCANDRGRNQPQHFGDGTRLSIL.

This clone was counted a few times. Other nucleotide sequences in the sample specify the same CDR3. The CDR3 is CASSLADYGYTF. CDR3 DNA: TGTGCCAGCAGCTTGGCGGACTATGGCTACACCTTC. V gene TRBV5-6 combines with J gene TRBJ1-2; D call uncertain. The germline V gene has CDR1 SGHDT and CDR2 YYEEEE. CDR3 length: 12 residues. V was cut by 0 bases and J by 3 bases, with 3 bases left in between.

V and J are TRBV5-6 and TRBJ1-6; D is uncertain. The CDR3 consists of 13 residues. Trimming removed 2 bases at V and 10 bases at J, with 10 bases between. CDR1 SGHDT and CDR2 YYEEEE come from the germline V gene. In nucleotides, the CDR3 is TGTGCCAGCAGCTTTAACCGAGCATCACCCCTCCACTTT. It codes for CASSFNRASPLHF.

The chain uses TRBV10-3 and TRBJ2-1, with TRBD2 matching 7 bases. The CDR3 has 12 residues. Germline CDR1 is ENHRY and CDR2 is SYGVKD. The V gene end was trimmed by 11 bases and the J gene end by 6 bases; junction bases not matched to a gene: 7. This CDR3 is CASRRGSNEQFF. In DNA form, the CDR3 reads TGTGCCTCCCGGCGGGGGTCCAATGAGCAGTTCTTC.